What follows are 11 T cell receptor beta chains derived from one specimen sequenced in a study of cytomegalovirus exposure and HLA in healthy donors. The protocol was immunoSEQ multiplex PCR, while the TCRdb copy is restricted to in-frame clones and leaves out a portion. The table has about 280,000 clones, approximately 88% seen once. The material sequenced was PBMCs. These receptors were collected from a woman aged 18-29 years in good health and CMV-seronegative.

V and J are TRBV15 and TRBJ2-4; 14 bases are a match to TRBD2. The CDR3 totals 18 residues. Losses at the gene ends were 5 bases for V and 3 bases for J; bases not matched to a gene: 9. CDR1 and CDR2 (germline): LNHNV, YYDKDF (reference sequence). CDR3 DNA: TGTGCCACCAGCCCGACTAGCGGGAGGGCCCCAGGCAAAAACATTCAGTACTTC. Protein: CATSPTSGRAPGKNIQYF.

CDR3 coding DNA: TGTGCCAGCAGTTCCCTCCAGGGATTTGGAAATCAGCCCCAGCATTTT. Its translation is CASSSLQGFGNQPQHF. The V call is TRBV27, the J call TRBJ1-5, with a tentative D call TRBD1 (5 bases). The CDR3 loop spans 16 amino acids. V lost 4 bases, J lost 4 bases, and 17 bases lay in between. Per the germline V gene, CDR1 is MNHEY and CDR2 is SMNVEV (reference sequence).

The chain employs TRBV5-1 and TRBJ2-7; possibly TRBD2 for D (5 bases). The CDR3 loop spans 13 amino acids. Germline values: CDR1 SGHRS, CDR2 YFSETQ. Trimming left V 0 bases short and J 5 bases short, with 9 bases between. CDR3 amino acids: CASSLGSGNEQYF. CDR3 in DNA: TGCGCCAGCAGCTTGGGTTCCGGGAACGAGCAGTACTTC.

The chain has TRBV10-3 and TRBJ2-4; D may be TRBD1 (6 bases). The CDR3 runs 13 residues. CDR1 and CDR2 (germline): ENHRY, SYGVKD. The V end was cut by 6 bases, the J end by 4 bases, with 10 bases between. CDR3 nucleotide sequence: TGTGCCATCAGCCGGGACACAAAAAACATTCAGTACTTC. Protein: CAISRDTKNIQYF.

The chain joins TRBV28 to TRBJ2-7; 7 bases match TRBD1. From germline, CDR1 is MDHEN and CDR2 SYDVKM. Losses at the gene ends were 1 base for V and 3 bases for J; bases not matched to a gene: 3. The CDR3 extends over 14 amino acids. CDR3 sequence reads: CASSLSGQIYEQYF. The CDR3 DNA is TGTGCCAGCAGTTTATCGGGACAGATCTACGAGCAGTACTTC.

This chain links TRBV5-1 with TRBJ2-3; D possibly corresponds to TRBD1 (6 bases). Trimming shortened V by 3 bases and J by 0 bases, and 8 bases separated the two germline ends. This CDR3 has 14 residues. The V gene's germline CDR1 is SGHRS and CDR2 YFSETQ. The CDR3, as DNA: TGCGCCAGCAGCTGGACAGCTAGCACAGATACGCAGTATTTT. Protein product: CASSWTASTDTQYF.

The CDR3 coding sequence is TGTGCCAGCAGTGGGACTAGCGGGAGGGCTGGGTGGGAGCAGTTCTTC. Translated: CASSGTSGRAGWEQFF. This chain connects TRBV25-1 to TRBJ2-1; 15 nucleotides line up with TRBD2. There are 16 residues in the CDR3. CDR1 is MGHDK and CDR2 is SYGVNS in the germline V gene. Trimming at V came to 4 bases and at J to 10 bases, leaving 8 bases not matched to a gene. The full variable domain, rest sourced from reference TRBV25-1 and TRBJ2-1, is EADIYQTPRYLVIGTGKKITLECSQTMGHDKMYWYQQDPGMELHLIHYSYGVNSTEKGDLSSESTVSRIRTEHFPLTLESARPSHTSQYLCASSGTSGRAGWEQFFGPGTRLTVL.

The chain recombines TRBV20-1 with TRBJ2-1; D call uncertain. The CDR3 has 11 residues. The V gene lost 7 bases and the J gene lost 0 bases, with 4 bases spanning the gap. Germline V CDR1 and CDR2: DFQATT, SNEGSKA (reference sequence). The CDR3 nucleotides read TGCAGTGTCAGCTCCTACAATGAGCAGTTCTTC. It is translated as CSVSSYNEQFF.

The V and J genes are TRBV13 and TRBJ2-7; 13 nucleotides align to TRBD2. The V and J ends lost 5 bases and 0 bases, in that order; junction bases with no gene match: 4. The CDR3 has 16 residues. Germline V CDR1 and CDR2: PRHDT, FYEKMQ (reference sequence). CDR3 coding DNA: TGTGCCAGCAGCCCCCGGACTAGCGGGAGCTCCTACGAGCAGTACTTC. As protein: CASSPRTSGSSYEQYF.

This clone has more than one count but fewer than ten. The gene calls are TRBV29-1 and TRBJ1-2, with D possibly matching TRBD1 (6 bases). Per germline, CDR1 SQVTM and CDR2 ANQGSEA. This CDR3 comprises 12 residues. V was trimmed by 6 bases and J by 4 bases, leaving 12 bases between them. Here the CDR3 reads CSVWDTIYGYTF. The DNA of the CDR3 is TGCAGCGTATGGGACACCATCTATGGCTACACCTTC.

The J gene is TRBJ2-1, the V gene TRBV9, with TRBD2 identical over 12 bases. Losses at the gene ends were 0 bases for V and 6 bases for J; bases not matched to a gene: 1. This CDR3 has 15 amino acids. Germline CDR1 reads SGDLS; CDR2 reads YYNGEE. The CDR3 loop is CASSVGTSGANEQFF. CDR3 in DNA: TGTGCCAGCAGCGTAGGGACTAGCGGGGCCAATGAGCAGTTCTTC.